This is a list of T cell receptor beta chains from one sample in a study of siplizumab effects on memory and regulatory T cells. Assay: immunoSEQ multiplex PCR; the TCRdb copy retains only in-frame clones and omits some. The sample lists 100,000 or so clones, approximately 94% occurring once. The sequencing input was Tregs sorted from blood. All receptors come from a human donor in good health. Each CDR3 is given with its conserved first and last residue. D genes are given only for firm matches. Part of the rows lack a size; the others show once, few, many or a class for expanded clones.

D	J	V	size	CDR3	DNA
TRBD2	TRBJ2-7	TRBV27	NA	CASSTKRELSYEQYF	TGTGCCAGCAGCACTAAGCGGGAGCTCTCCTACGAGCAGTACTTC
TRBD1	TRBJ1-2	TRBV9	once	CASSVGPGGTGDGYTF	TGTGCCAGCAGCGTAGGCCCTGGGGGGACAGGGGATGGCTACACCTTC
NA	TRBJ1-5	TRBV6-5	once	CASSRTSGGNQPQHF	TGTGCCAGCAGTCGAACGTCCGGGGGCAATCAGCCCCAGCATTTT
NA	TRBJ1-3	TRBV7-9	NA	CASSGVRYRSGNTIYF	TGTGCCAGCAGCGGGGTCAGGTATCGATCTGGAAACACCATATATTTT
NA	TRBJ2-2	TRBV5-6	NA	CASSLMSEAQLTGELFF	TGTGCCAGCAGCTTGATGTCGGAAGCCCAGCTAACCGGGGAGCTGTTTTTT
NA	TRBJ1-5	TRBV6-5	NA	CASSSVGLVSNQPQHF	TGTGCCAGCAGTTCAGTCGGCCTGGTTAGCAATCAGCCCCAGCATTTT
NA	TRBJ2-2	TRBV18	NA	CASSPPTTGELFF	TGTGCCAGCTCACCACCAACCACCGGGGAGCTGTTTTTT
NA	TRBJ2-3	TRBV5-6	NA	CASSVRRPGVMRTDTQYF	TGTGCCAGCAGCGTACGTCGGCCGGGAGTTATGAGGACAGATACGCAGTATTTT
NA	TRBJ1-3	TRBV7-9	once	CASSLSAYGNTIYF	TGTGCCAGCAGCTTAAGCGCCTATGGAAACACCATATATTTT
TRBD2	TRBJ2-1	TRBV18	NA	CASSQTSGNEQFF	TGTGCCAGCTCACAGACTAGCGGCAATGAGCAGTTCTTC
NA	TRBJ2-7	TRBV6-5	NA	CASRGDRYSYEQYF	TGTGCCAGCAGGGGGGACCGTTACTCCTACGAGCAGTACTTC
TRBD1	TRBJ2-1	TRBV6-1	NA	CASRGTGGPYNEQFF	TGTGCCAGCAGAGGGACAGGGGGACCCTACAATGAGCAGTTCTTC
NA	TRBJ2-3	TRBV11-2	NA	CASSSTGGTDTQYF	TGTGCCAGCAGCTCTACAGGAGGCACAGATACGCAGTATTTT
NA	TRBJ2-3	TRBV20-1	few	CSASTDTQYF	TGCAGTGCTAGCACAGATACGCAGTATTTT
NA	TRBJ1-1	TRBV20-1	few	CSAATLLWAFF	TGCAGTGCCGCCACTCTGTTGTGGGCTTTCTTT
NA	TRBJ1-3	TRBV29-1	NA	CSVGRIGNTIYF	TGCAGCGTGGGACGCATCGGAAACACCATATATTTT
NA	TRBJ2-2	TRBV5-1	NA	CASSLGGPRELFF	TGCGCCAGCAGCTTGGGGGGACCCCGGGAGCTGTTTTTT
TRBD1	TRBJ1-2	TRBV14	NA	CASSQYRGQVNYGYTF	TGTGCCAGCAGCCAATACAGGGGGCAAGTTAACTATGGCTACACCTTC
TRBD2	TRBJ2-3	TRBV5-1	NA	CASSLSLAGADTQYF	TGCGCCAGCAGCTTGAGCCTAGCGGGAGCAGATACGCAGTATTTT
NA	TRBJ2-6	TRBV2	NA	CASIVFGGANVLTF	TGTGCCAGCATAGTATTTGGTGGGGCCAACGTCCTGACTTTC
NA	TRBJ2-1	TRBV15	NA	CATSRQNTGSEQFF	TGTGCCACCAGCAGACAAAACACAGGGAGTGAGCAGTTCTTC
NA	TRBJ2-6	TRBV7-3	NA	CASSLSGVSGANVLTF	TGTGCCAGCAGCTTATCCGGAGTCTCTGGGGCCAACGTCCTGACTTTC
NA	TRBJ1-1	TRBV6-5	NA	CASRWWGSTEAFF	TGTGCCAGCCGTTGGTGGGGAAGTACTGAAGCTTTCTTT
NA	TRBJ2-4	TRBV2	NA	CATSGTLGNIQYF	TGTGCCACAAGCGGGACACTCGGGAACATTCAGTACTTC
NA	TRBJ1-6	TRBV7-9	NA	CASSLDQFSPLHF	TGTGCCAGCAGCTTAGATCAGTTTTCACCCCTCCACTTT
NA	TRBJ1-1	TRBV28	NA	CASSLSVGGTEAFF	TGTGCCAGCAGCCTAAGTGTTGGCGGCACTGAAGCTTTCTTT
TRBD1	TRBJ1-4	TRBV5-1	NA	CASSFGTENEKLFF	TGCGCCAGCAGCTTTGGGACAGAGAATGAAAAACTGTTTTTT
NA	TRBJ1-5	TRBV11-2	NA	CASSLAGQPQHF	TGTGCCAGCAGCTTAGCGGGTCAGCCCCAGCATTTT
NA	TRBJ2-1	TRBV19	NA	CASSITLTSFTYNEQFF	TGTGCCAGTAGTATCACACTCACTAGCTTCACCTACAATGAGCAGTTCTTC
TRBD2	TRBJ2-3	TRBV5-1	NA	CASSSPGLAKTDTQYF	TGCGCCAGCAGCTCCCCGGGACTAGCGAAGACAGATACGCAGTATTTT
NA	TRBJ2-2	TRBV27	NA	CASSLGLVGGGELFF	TGTGCCAGCAGTTTAGGACTTGTGGGAGGAGGGGAGCTGTTTTTT
NA	TRBJ1-3	TRBV5-4	NA	CASSTQGLDTIYF	TGTGCCAGCAGCACTCAGGGGTTGGACACCATATATTTT
TRBD1	TRBJ2-7	TRBV27	NA	CASRDRPSSYEQYF	TGTGCCAGCAGGGACAGGCCCAGCTCCTACGAGCAGTACTTC
TRBD1	TRBJ2-1	TRBV29-1	NA	CSVGPRGMGNEQFF	TGCAGCGTTGGCCCCAGGGGGATGGGAAATGAGCAGTTCTTC
NA	TRBJ1-5	TRBV6-1	NA	CASSDIGVINQPQHF	TGTGCCAGCAGTGACATAGGAGTAATCAATCAGCCCCAGCATTTT
NA	TRBJ1-3	TRBV7-3	NA	CASSLREGNTIYF	TGTGCCAGCAGCTTAAGGGAAGGAAACACCATATATTTT
NA	TRBJ1-1	TRBV29-1	NA	CSATIYTEAFF	TGCAGCGCTACAATCTACACTGAAGCTTTCTTT
NA	TRBJ1-5	TRBV28	once	CASSFDFSNQPQHF	TGTGCCAGCAGTTTTGACTTTAGCAATCAGCCCCAGCATTTT
NA	TRBJ2-1	TRBV9	NA	CASSVYIGEYNEQFF	TGTGCCAGCAGCGTTTATATTGGGGAATACAATGAGCAGTTCTTC
NA	TRBJ1-2	TRBV28	NA	CASRTHYNYGYTF	TGTGCCAGCAGGACGCATTACAACTATGGCTACACCTTC
NA	TRBJ1-6	TRBV5-4	NA	CASSVRRSDSPLHF	TGTGCCAGCAGCGTGCGGCGGAGCGATTCACCCCTCCACTTT
NA	TRBJ1-2	TRBV29-1	NA	CSVSRVDGYTF	TGCAGCGTCTCCAGGGTAGATGGCTACACCTTC
TRBD2	TRBJ2-1	TRBV11-2	NA	CASSPERGYNEQFF	TGTGCCAGCAGCCCGGAGCGGGGCTACAATGAGCAGTTCTTC
TRBD2	TRBJ2-7	TRBV11-2	NA	CASATFVGRAHEQYF	TGTGCCAGCGCAACTTTCGTAGGGAGGGCCCACGAGCAGTACTTC
NA	TRBJ1-2	TRBV28	NA	CASSRKGLGTF	TGTGCCAGCAGTCGTAAGGGGTTGGGCACCTTC
TRBD1	TRBJ1-1	TRBV10-3	NA	CAIRRTGNTEAFF	TGTGCCATCAGAAGGACAGGAAACACTGAAGCTTTCTTT
NA	TRBJ2-5	TRBV4-1	NA	CASSRFMSYQLPLGDQYF	TGCGCCAGCAGCCGTTTCATGAGTTACCAGCTACCCCTCGGGGACCAGTACTTC
NA	TRBJ2-2	TRBV10-2	NA	CAALRGSYTGELFF	TGCGCCGCCTTAAGAGGCAGCTACACCGGGGAGCTGTTTTTT
NA	TRBJ2-3	TRBV12-5	NA	CASGLVGGSGTQYF	TGTGCTAGTGGTTTGGTTGGCGGTTCTGGTACGCAGTATTTT
NA	TRBJ2-3	TRBV7-9	NA	CAWSRGLPTDTQYF	TGTGCCTGGAGCCGCGGCTTGCCCACAGATACGCAGTATTTT
TRBD2	TRBJ2-7	TRBV2	NA	CASRLAGYEQYF	TGTGCCAGCAGACTAGCGGGGTACGAGCAGTACTTC
TRBD1	TRBJ2-1	TRBV5-5	once	CASSLYPGQGAISSYNEQFF	TGTGCCAGCAGCTTGTATCCAGGACAGGGGGCAATCAGCTCCTACAATGAGCAGTTCTTC
NA	TRBJ2-2	TRBV5-1	NA	CASSGSVGNTGELFF	TGCGCCAGCTCCGGTTCGGTTGGTAACACCGGGGAGCTGTTTTTT
NA	TRBJ2-7	TRBV5-5	NA	CASSLAGRSYEQYF	TGTGCCAGCAGCTTGGCGGGGAGAAGCTACGAGCAGTACTTC
NA	TRBJ1-3	TRBV2	once	CASSHAGTGNTIYF	TGTGCCAGCAGTCATGCAGGGACTGGAAACACCATATATTTT
NA	TRBJ2-1	TRBV14	once	CASSHRTGLLYNEQFF	TGTGCCAGCAGCCACCGGACAGGACTACTATACAATGAGCAGTTCTTC